These 5 T cell receptor beta chains were all obtained from the same sample, sequenced in a study of OX40 agonist ivuxolimab in advanced cancers. The protocol was immunoSEQ multiplex PCR, while the TCRdb copy is restricted to in-frame clones and leaves out a portion. The data show 40,000 to 50,000 clones, 80% seen once. Source: CD4+ or CD8+ T cells sorted from blood, taken in a trial of the OX40 agonist ivuxolimab. The receptors here all came from an adult with an advanced solid tumor such as melanoma, head and neck, liver or kidney cancer.

This sequence joins TRBV5-4 and TRBJ1-2; D gene ambiguous. This CDR3 is 16 amino acids long. Germline V gene sequence: CDR1 SGHNT, CDR2 YYREEE (reference sequence). V dropped 6 bases and J dropped 0 bases, with 18 bases sitting between them. The chain's CDR3 is CASNDPSVLANYGYTF. The DNA of the CDR3 is TGTGCCAGCAACGACCCCAGTGTCTTAGCTAACTATGGCTACACCTTC.

This sequence joins TRBV7-9 and TRBJ2-2; D not resolved. The CDR3 sequence is 13 residues long. Trimming left V 2 bases short and J 3 bases short, with 4 bases between. In germline, CDR1 is SEHNR, CDR2 FQNEAQ (reference sequence). CDR3 nucleotides: TGTGCCAGCAGCTTACGATACACCGGGGAGCTGTTTTTT. Translating it yields CASSLRYTGELFF.

The chain joins TRBV6-1 to TRBJ1-1; D is undetermined. The germline V gene encodes CDR1 MNHNS and CDR2 SASEGT. CDR3 length: 13 residues. Trimming took off 6 bases at V and 0 bases at J, with 8 bases between the two ends. The CDR3 protein is CASRVTMNTEAFF. The CDR3 nucleotides are TGTGCCAGCAGAGTTACCATGAACACTGAAGCTTTCTTT.

The V and J genes are TRBV5-1 and TRBJ2-2, with D hard to call. This CDR3 is built from 15 residues. Trimming left V 4 bases short and J 3 bases short, with 13 bases between. The germline CDR1 and CDR2 sequences are SGHRS and YFSETQ. For the CDR3, the DNA is TGCGCCAGCAGCCTGAGTCTCACCGACACCGGGGAGCTGTTTTTT. Encoded protein: CASSLSLTDTGELFF.

This clone was counted between two and nine times. The chain links TRBV30 to TRBJ1-1; 8 nucleotides match TRBD1. This CDR3 contains 14 residues. The V and J ends lost 8 bases and 4 bases, in that order; junction bases with no gene match: 12. Germline-derived CDR1 and CDR2 are GTSNPN and SVGIG (reference sequence). This CDR3 reads CAHNRGFGLTEAFF. As DNA, the CDR3 is TGTGCCCATAACAGGGGGTTCGGACTCACTGAAGCTTTCTTT.